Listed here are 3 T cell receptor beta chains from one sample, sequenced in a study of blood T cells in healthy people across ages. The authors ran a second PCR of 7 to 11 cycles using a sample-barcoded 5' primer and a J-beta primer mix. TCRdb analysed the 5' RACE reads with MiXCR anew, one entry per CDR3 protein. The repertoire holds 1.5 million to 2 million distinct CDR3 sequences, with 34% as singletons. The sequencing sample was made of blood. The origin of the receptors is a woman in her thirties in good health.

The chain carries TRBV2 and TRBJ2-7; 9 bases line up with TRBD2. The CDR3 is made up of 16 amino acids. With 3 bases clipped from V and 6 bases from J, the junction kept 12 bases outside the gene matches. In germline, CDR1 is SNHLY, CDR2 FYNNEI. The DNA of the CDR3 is TGTGCCAGCAGTGATAGCGGGAGACGGAGGTGGGGCGAGCAGTACTTC. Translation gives CASSDSGRRRWGEQYF. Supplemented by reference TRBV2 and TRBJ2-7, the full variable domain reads EPEVTQTPSHQVTQMGQEVILRCVPISNHLYFYWYRQILGQKVEFLVSFYNNEISEKSEIFDDQFSVERPDGSNFTLKIRSTKLEDSAMYFCASSDSGRRRWGEQYFGPGTRLTVT.

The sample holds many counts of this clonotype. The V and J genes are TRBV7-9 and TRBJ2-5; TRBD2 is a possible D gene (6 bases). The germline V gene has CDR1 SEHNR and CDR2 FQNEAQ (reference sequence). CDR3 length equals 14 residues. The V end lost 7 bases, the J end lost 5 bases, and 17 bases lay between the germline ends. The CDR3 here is CASTKAGEVETQYF. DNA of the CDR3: TGTGCCAGCACGAAAGCCGGGGAGGTGGAGACCCAGTACTTC.

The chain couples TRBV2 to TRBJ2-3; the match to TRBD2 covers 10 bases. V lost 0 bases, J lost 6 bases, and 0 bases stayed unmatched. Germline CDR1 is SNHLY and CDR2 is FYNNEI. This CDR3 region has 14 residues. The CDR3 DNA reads TGTGCCAGCAGTGAAGCTAGCGGGGGGGATACGCAGTATTTT. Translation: CASSEASGGDTQYF.